The 14 T cell receptor beta chains listed next were all sequenced from one sample in a study of T cells in Graves' hyperthyroidism and ophthalmopathy. Amplified TCR beta CDR3 regions derived from RNA transcripts. Primed by the HTBI set, a first-round RT-PCR was run on the TCR CDR3. TCRdb itself ran the multiplex PCR reads through MiXCR, one entry per CDR3 protein. Seen here are hundreds of thousands of distinct CDR3 sequences, over 13% observed once, and the top ten hold 25% to 30%. The sequenced sample consisted of blood. Source of these receptors: a man between 50 and 59 years old with Graves' ophthalmopathy.

The chain couples TRBV29-1 to TRBJ2-5, with D possibly called TRBD1 or TRBD2 (5 bases each). V was clipped by 7 bases and J by 2 bases, with 17 bases between them. The germline CDR1 and CDR2 sequences are SQVTM and ANQGSEA. The CDR3 is made up of 14 amino acids. The CDR3 reads CSAYPGRSQETQYF. CDR3 in DNA: TGCAGCGCCTATCCGGGACGGAGTCAAGAGACCCAGTACTTC.

The chain carries TRBV3-1 and TRBJ2-3, with 8 bases that match TRBD2. The length of the CDR3 is 15 residues. The junction had 8 bases not matched to a gene; V was cut back by 2 bases and J by 7 bases. Germline CDR1 LGHDT, CDR2 YNNKEL (reference sequence). Here the CDR3 reads CASSQRAGAGNTQYF. CDR3 nucleotides: TGTGCCAGCAGCCAAAGAGCGGGGGCGGGGAATACGCAGTATTTT.

In regard to this clonotype: A clone one base away is much larger, so this may be a read error. This CDR3 fails to terminate in the conserved phenylalanine or tryptophan, so it likely reflects a read error. The rearrangement joins TRBV6-1 to TRBJ2-7; a possible D gene is TRBD2 (7 bases). Trimming stripped 5 bases from V and 5 bases from J, with 25 bases between. Germline V gene data show CDR1 as MNHNS and CDR2 as SASEGT. The CDR3 has 17 amino acids. The DNA for the CDR3 is TGTGCCAGCAGTCCCCGGTCTAAATCCGCGGGGGCAAACGAGCAGTACTCC. It is translated as CASSPRSKSAGANEQYS.

The chain combines TRBV6-1 with TRBJ1-5; 9 bases are a match to TRBD1. Losses at the gene ends were 5 bases for V and 2 bases for J; bases not matched to a gene: 10. This CDR3 has 17 residues. Germline assignment: CDR1 MNHNS and CDR2 SASEGT. CDR3 region: CASSTPGQGLGNQPQHF. CDR3 DNA: TGTGCCAGCAGTACACCGGGACAGGGCCTCGGCAATCAGCCCCAGCATTTT.

The V gene is TRBV29-1, the J gene TRBJ1-1; a weak D match, TRBD1 (5 bases). In germline, CDR1 is SQVTM, CDR2 ANQGSEA. The length of the CDR3 is 14 residues. Trimming shortened V by 5 bases and J by 7 bases, and 20 bases separated the two germline ends. The CDR3 spells CSVNVGTLWGEAFF. CDR3 bases: TGCAGCGTTAATGTGGGGACTCTATGGGGTGAAGCTTTCTTT.

The genes are TRBV19 and TRBJ1-5, with 10 bases lining up with TRBD1. This CDR3 comprises 15 residues. In germline, CDR1 is LNHDA, CDR2 SQIVND (reference sequence). V gave up 10 bases and J gave up 2 bases; unmatched junction bases: 8. The CDR3 spells CATRQGARGNQPQHF. CDR3 in DNA: TGTGCCACCAGACAGGGGGCCCGGGGCAATCAGCCCCAGCATTTT.

The V gene is TRBV27, the J gene TRBJ2-2; 8 bases align to TRBD1. This CDR3 is 16 amino acids long. The V gene end was trimmed by 4 bases and the J gene end by 3 bases; junction bases not matched to a gene: 7. Germline V lookup: CDR1 MNHEY, CDR2 SMNVEV (reference sequence). This chain's CDR3 is CASSSIQDRDTGELFF. CDR3 nucleotides: TGTGCCAGCAGTTCCATACAGGACAGGGACACCGGGGAGCTGTTTTTT.

The sample holds a few counts of this clonotype. This chain joins TRBV20-1 and TRBJ2-3; D perhaps matches TRBD2 (6 bases). Germline lookup yields CDR1 DFQATT and CDR2 SNEGSKA (reference sequence). The CDR3 covers 15 residues. Trimming stripped 6 bases from V and 1 base from J, with 17 bases between. CDR3 in amino acids: CSAPGTGVGTDTQYF. DNA for the CDR3: TGCAGTGCACCCGGGACGGGGGTAGGCACAGATACGCAGTATTTT.

This clonotype was counted many times. The chain couples TRBV7-8 to TRBJ2-1; no clear D. Deletions cut 5 bases from V and 2 bases from J, with 16 bases between. The CDR3 totals 16 residues. Germline V CDR1 and CDR2: SGHVS, FQNEAQ. DNA for the CDR3: TGTGCCAGCAGCCGAAAACCCGAAGCCGCCTACAATGAGCAGTTCTTC. Translated: CASSRKPEAAYNEQFF.

A few counts support this clonotype. This may be a read error, as it is one base from a much larger clone. V gene TRBV20-1 combines with J gene TRBJ2-1; a possible D gene is TRBD2 (6 bases). This CDR3 has 16 amino acids. The germline V gene has CDR1 DFQATT and CDR2 SNEGSKA (reference sequence). CDR3 sequence (DNA): TGCAGTGCCAACAAGCGGAGGGGAGTGGGCCACAATGAGCAGCTCTTC. Translation: CSANKRRGVGHNEQLF.

This clonotype was seen many times. V is TRBV20-1 and J is TRBJ2-3; 9 nucleotides line up with TRBD2. With V trimmed by 6 bases and J by 4 bases, 11 bases remained unmatched. This CDR3 contains 15 residues. Germline-derived CDR1 and CDR2 are DFQATT and SNEGSKA (reference sequence). The CDR3 sequence: CSAPGGAGGADTQYF. The CDR3 nucleotides are TGCAGTGCGCCCGGGGGGGCGGGAGGGGCAGATACGCAGTATTTT.

This clonotype was seen more than once but under ten times. The chain couples TRBV19 to TRBJ2-5; 9 bases line up with TRBD1. V shed 4 bases, J shed 5 bases, and the junction held 8 bases outside the gene matches. This CDR3 has 15 amino acids. Germline CDR1 LNHDA, CDR2 SQIVND (reference sequence). The CDR3 sequence is CASSTQDRGDETQYF. DNA of the CDR3: TGTGCCAGTAGTACTCAAGACAGGGGGGACGAGACCCAGTACTTC.

This chain uses TRBV28 with TRBJ2-1; 8 bases match TRBD2. The CDR3 runs 17 residues. Germline V lookup: CDR1 MDHEN, CDR2 SYDVKM. The ends lost 6 bases at V and 5 bases at J; junction bases unmatched: 15. The CDR3 nucleotides are TGTGCCAGCAGGTGGGATGGTTGGCGGGAGGTACACAATGAGCAGTTCTTC. This codes for CASRWDGWREVHNEQFF.

This clonotype was recorded at least ten times. This chain connects TRBV12-3 or TRBV12-4 to TRBJ1-1, with 7 bases aligning to TRBD1. The CDR3 is 15 residues long. The trim removed 6 bases at V and 1 base at J, leaving 8 bases unmatched. The CDR3 DNA is TGTGCCAGCAGGGGACAGTTTTCCGGGAACACTGAAGCTTTCTTT. The encoded protein is CASRGQFSGNTEAFF.